The present T cell receptor (beta chain) was sequenced within a study of blood T cell repertoires in COVID-19. As for the study in general: The United States, Italy and Spain were the sources of the acute and convalescent COVID-19 samples.

As handled by the study authors: Estimated nucleated cell counts came from reference gene primer amplification. Measured with immunoSEQ multiplex PCR; TCRdb has only the in-frame clones, and not every one. D and trimming were read from the DNA, whereas the V and J calls and clone size are those reported in that table. The sample yields some 150,000 clones, 65% to 90% seen once. Germline CDR1 MGHRA, CDR2 YSYEKL. Trimming took 5 bases from V and 3 from J; bases not matched to a gene: 12. The CDR3 loop spans 16 amino acids. The TCR comes from a woman between 50 and 59 years old with acute or convalescent COVID-19. The chain links TRBV4-1 to TRBJ1-1; the match to TRBD1 covers 7 bases. What was sequenced was peripheral blood. The CDR3 is CASSYRQGRWDTEAFF. CDR3 nucleotides: TGCGCCAGCAGCTACCGACAGGGTCGGTGGGACACTGAAGCTTTCTTT.